Included here is one T cell receptor beta chain sequence, with context. This sample stems from a study of blood T cell repertoires in COVID-19. About the study: The United States, Italy and Spain provided the acute and convalescent COVID-19 samples. T cells, B-cell-depleted T cells, or PBMCs supplied cDNA or gDNA.

Authors' analysis steps: Counts of nucleated cells, estimated from reference gene primer amplification, were obtained. Assay used: immunoSEQ multiplex PCR; TCRdb lists only in-frame clones, some missing. The DNA gave D and trimming, while V, J and clone size come from that table. Seen here are about 100,000 clones, over 75% observed once, and the top ten hold roughly 12%. The sequencing sample was made of peripheral blood. The sequence was collected from a human donor in a cohort sampled during active COVID-19.

For the CDR3, the DNA is TGTGCCAGCAGTCCACGGGAGGGCGTCACCGGGGAGCTGTTTTTT. Protein product: CASSPREGVTGELFF. The chain employs TRBV9 and TRBJ2-2; TRBD2 matches 8 bases. The CDR3 sequence is 15 residues long. CDR1 is SGDLS and CDR2 is YYNGEE in the germline V gene. Trimming removed 5 bases from V and 4 bases from J; junction bases left unmatched: 7.